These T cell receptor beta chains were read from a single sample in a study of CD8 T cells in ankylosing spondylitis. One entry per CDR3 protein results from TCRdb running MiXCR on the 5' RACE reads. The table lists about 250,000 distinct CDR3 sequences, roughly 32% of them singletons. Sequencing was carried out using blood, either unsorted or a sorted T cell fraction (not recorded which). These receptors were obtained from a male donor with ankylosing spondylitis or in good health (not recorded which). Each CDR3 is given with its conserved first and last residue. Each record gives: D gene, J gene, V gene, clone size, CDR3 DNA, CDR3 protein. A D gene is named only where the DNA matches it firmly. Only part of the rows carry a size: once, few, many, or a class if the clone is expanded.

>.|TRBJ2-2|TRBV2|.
TGTGCCAGCAGTGTTCGGGTCACCGGGGAGCTGTTTTTT
CASSVRVTGELFF
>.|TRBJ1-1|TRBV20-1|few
TGCAGTGCTAGATTGTTAGTGGGGCCGGGTGAAGCTTTCTTT
CSARLLVGPGEAFF
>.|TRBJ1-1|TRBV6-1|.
TGTGCCAGCAGTCGTACATCGAACACTGAAGCTTTCTTT
CASSRTSNTEAFF
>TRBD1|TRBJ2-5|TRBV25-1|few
TGTGCCAGCAGTGCGATCCGGGACAGGGGAGGTGTGGAAGAGACCCAGTACTTC
CASSAIRDRGGVEETQYF
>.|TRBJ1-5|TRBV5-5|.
TGTGCCAGCAGCAGGGCAGCCACTATCTTCTATAGCAATCAGCCCCAGCATTTT
CASSRAATIFYSNQPQHF
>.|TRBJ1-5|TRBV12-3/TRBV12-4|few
TGTGCCAGCAGCGCGGATTCCTTAGTCCAGCCCCAGCATTTT
CASSADSLVQPQHF
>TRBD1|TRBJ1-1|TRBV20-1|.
TGCAGTGCTAGGGAACAGGGGCGGGTGGCTTTCTTT
CSAREQGRVAFF
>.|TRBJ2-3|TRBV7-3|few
TGTGCCAGCAGCTCCTTTAGCACAGATACGCAGTATTTT
CASSSFSTDTQYF
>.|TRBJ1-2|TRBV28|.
TGTGCCAGCAGTACTCCCGGGATCGGGAATGGCTACACCTTC
CASSTPGIGNGYTF
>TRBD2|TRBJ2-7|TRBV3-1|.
TGTGCCAGCGGACTAGCGGGGGGTCCCTACGAGCAGTACTTC
CASGLAGGPYEQYF
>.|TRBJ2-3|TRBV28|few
TGTGCCAGCAGTTCCTCCTTGGATACGCAGTATTTT
CASSSSLDTQYF
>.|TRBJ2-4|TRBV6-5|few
TGTGCCAGCAGGAGAAGGGACATTCAGTACTTC
CASRRRDIQYF
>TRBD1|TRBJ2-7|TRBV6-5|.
TGTGCCAGCAGCCGGACAGGCCACGAGCAGTACTTC
CASSRTGHEQYF
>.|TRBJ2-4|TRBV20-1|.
TGCAGTGCTAGATCGAGCGAGGGGAAAAACATTCAGTACTTC
CSARSSEGKNIQYF
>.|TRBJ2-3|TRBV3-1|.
TGTGCCAGCAGCCCAACCAGTAGCACAGATACGCAGTATTTT
CASSPTSSTDTQYF
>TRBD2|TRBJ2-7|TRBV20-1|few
TGCAGCGTACTGGAGGGACTAGCGGGCTACGAGCAGTACTTC
CSVLEGLAGYEQYF
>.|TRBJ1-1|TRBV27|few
TGTGCCAGCAGTTTATCAGGGTACATGAACACTGAAGCTTTCTTT
CASSLSGYMNTEAFF
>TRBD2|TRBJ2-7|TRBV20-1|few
TGCAGTGCTAGAGGCGGCGTATCGGGAGGGTCGGACGAGCAGTACTTC
CSARGGVSGGSDEQYF
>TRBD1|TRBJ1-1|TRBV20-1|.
TGCAGTGCTTGGACAGGGGGCGATGACACTGAAGCTTTCTTT
CSAWTGGDDTEAFF
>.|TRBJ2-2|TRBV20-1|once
TGCAGTGCTAAGTCTCTCACCGGGGAGCTGTTTTTT
CSAKSLTGELFF
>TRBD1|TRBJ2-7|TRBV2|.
TGTGCCACTTCCAGACAGGGTCAGCGATCTTTATACGAGCAGTACTTC
CATSRQGQRSLYEQYF
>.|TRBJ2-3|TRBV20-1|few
TGCAGTGCTAGAGATCGTGGGGAGATAGCGCGCTTACCCTCTAGCACAGATACGCAGTATTTT
CSARDRGEIARLPSSTDTQYF
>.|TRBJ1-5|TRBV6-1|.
TGTGCCAGCAGTCTAGGGCTAGCGGGGTTTAGCAATCAGCCCCAGCATTTT
CASSLGLAGFSNQPQHF
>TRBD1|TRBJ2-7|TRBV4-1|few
TGCGCCAGCAGCCTGAGGACAGGCTACGAGCAGTACTTC
CASSLRTGYEQYF
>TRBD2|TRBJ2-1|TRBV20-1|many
TGCAGTGCTGGGAGGGAAGGGAAGCATGGTGAGCAGTTCTTC
CSAGREGKHGEQFF
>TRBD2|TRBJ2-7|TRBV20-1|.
TGCAGTGCAAAGGCGGGGGGGCGATACGAGCAGTACTTC
CSAKAGGRYEQYF
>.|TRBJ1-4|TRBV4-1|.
TGCGCCAGCAGCCAAGGGCCGGGCTCGCTGGGTGAAAAACTGTTTTTT
CASSQGPGSLGEKLFF
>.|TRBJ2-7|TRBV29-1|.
TGCAGCGTGGAGGACACCTACGAGCAGTACTTC
CSVEDTYEQYF
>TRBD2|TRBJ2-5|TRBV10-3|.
TGTGCCATCAGTGAGTCGTTAGCGGGGGACCCGGGAACCCAGTACTTC
CAISESLAGDPGTQYF
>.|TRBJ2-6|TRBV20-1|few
TGCAGTGCTAGTTACGGGATCTCTGGGGCCAACGTCCTGACTTTC
CSASYGISGANVLTF
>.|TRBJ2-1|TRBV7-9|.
TGTGCCAGCAGCGAAAGGTGGGAAATTTTTTCCTACAATGAGCAGTTCTTC
CASSERWEIFSYNEQFF
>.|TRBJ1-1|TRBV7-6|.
TGTGCCAGCAGCTACCCCACGAACACTGAAGCTTTCTTT
CASSYPTNTEAFF
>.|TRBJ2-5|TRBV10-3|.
TGTGCCATCAGTGAGTCGAATGTCCGGTCGTACCAAGAGACCCAGTACTTC
CAISESNVRSYQETQYF
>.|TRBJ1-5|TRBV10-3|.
TGTGCCATCAGTGAGTCACGGCAGAATCAGCCCCAGCATTTT
CAISESRQNQPQHF
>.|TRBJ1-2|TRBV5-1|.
TGCGCCAGCAGCTTGGCCGGGGATCTCTATGGCTACACCTTC
CASSLAGDLYGYTF
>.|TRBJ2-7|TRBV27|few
TGTGCCAGCAGTTTAGCCCAGGGTGGCTACGAGCAGTACTTC
CASSLAQGGYEQYF
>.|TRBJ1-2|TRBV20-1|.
TGCAGTGCTGCCGGTGTGGCGGGAGGGGGGGGCTACACCTTC
CSAAGVAGGGGYTF
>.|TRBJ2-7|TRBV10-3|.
TGTGCCATCAGTGATAACTCCGTAGGCGAGCAGTACTTC
CAISDNSVGEQYF
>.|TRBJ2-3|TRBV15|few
TGTGCCACCAGCAGAGATCGAGTCACCACAGATACGCAGTATTTT
CATSRDRVTTDTQYF
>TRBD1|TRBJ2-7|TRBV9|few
TGTGCCAGCAGCGTAGGGGGGACAGGGGAACCCTACGAGCAGTACTTC
CASSVGGTGEPYEQYF
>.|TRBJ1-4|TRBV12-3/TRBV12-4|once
TGTGCCAGCAGGATGGGAGTGGAGGCTGAAAAACTGTTTTTT
CASRMGVEAEKLFF
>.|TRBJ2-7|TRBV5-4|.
TGTGCCAGCAGCCCGAGGGGAAACGAGCAGTACTTC
CASSPRGNEQYF
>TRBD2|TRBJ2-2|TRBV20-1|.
TGCAGTGCCCCCCGGACTAGCAGAGACACCGGGGAGCTGTTTTTT
CSAPRTSRDTGELFF
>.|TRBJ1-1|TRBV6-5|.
TGTGCCAGCAGTTCTATATTCCAGCCTAATGAAGCTTTCTTT
CASSSIFQPNEAFF
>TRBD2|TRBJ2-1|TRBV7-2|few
TGTGCCAGCAGCATGACTAGCGGGGGGGTGAGTGAGCAGTTCTTC
CASSMTSGGVSEQFF
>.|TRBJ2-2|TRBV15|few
TGTGCCACCAGCAGAGATGTCAGGAACACCGGGGAGCTGTTTTTT
CATSRDVRNTGELFF
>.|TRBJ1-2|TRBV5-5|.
TGTGCCAGCTCCGGGAGGGCTTTTGGCTACACCTTC
CASSGRAFGYTF
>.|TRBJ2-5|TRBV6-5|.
TGTGCCAGCAGTTACGACCTTGAGACAGCTCAAGAGACCCAGTACTTC
CASSYDLETAQETQYF
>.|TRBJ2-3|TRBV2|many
TGTGCCAGCAGTGAGAATAGAGAGGACACAGATACGCAGTATTTT
CASSENREDTDTQYF
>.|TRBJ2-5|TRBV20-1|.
TGCAGTGCTAGGTGGTGGGGGCTTGGGACCCAGTACTTC
CSARWWGLGTQYF
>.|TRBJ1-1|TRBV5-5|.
TGTGCCAGCAGCTTGGGACGGACAGAACTTTATAACACTGAAGCTTTCTTT
CASSLGRTELYNTEAFF
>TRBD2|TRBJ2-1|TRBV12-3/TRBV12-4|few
TGTGCCAGCAGTTCGCCCAATAGCGGGGGGGGGAATGAGCAGTTCTTC
CASSSPNSGGGNEQFF
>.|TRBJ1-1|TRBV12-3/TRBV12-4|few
TGTGCCAGCATCCCTCCGGGGCCCGAAGGAGCTTTCTTT
CASIPPGPEGAFF
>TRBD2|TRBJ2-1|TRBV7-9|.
TGTGCCAGCAGCGACCAGGTGGTAGCGGGGAAGTACAATGAGCAGTTCTTC
CASSDQVVAGKYNEQFF
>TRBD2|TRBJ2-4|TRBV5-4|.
TGTGCCAGCAGCACTACCAGCGGGGGGGCCAAAAACATTCAGTACTTC
CASSTTSGGAKNIQYF